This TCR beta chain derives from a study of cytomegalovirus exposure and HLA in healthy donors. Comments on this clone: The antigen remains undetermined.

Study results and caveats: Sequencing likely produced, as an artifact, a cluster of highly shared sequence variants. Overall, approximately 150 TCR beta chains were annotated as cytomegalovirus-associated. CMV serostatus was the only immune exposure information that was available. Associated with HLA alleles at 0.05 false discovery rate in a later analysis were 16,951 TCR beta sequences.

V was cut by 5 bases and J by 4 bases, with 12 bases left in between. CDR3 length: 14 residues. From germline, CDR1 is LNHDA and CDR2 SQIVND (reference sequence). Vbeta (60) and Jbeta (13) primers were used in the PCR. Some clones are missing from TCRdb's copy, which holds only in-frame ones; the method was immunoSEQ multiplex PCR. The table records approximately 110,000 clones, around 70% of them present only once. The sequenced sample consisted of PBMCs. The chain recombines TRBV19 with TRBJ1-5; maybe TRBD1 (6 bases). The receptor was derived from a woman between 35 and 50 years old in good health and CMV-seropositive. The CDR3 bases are TGTGCCAGTAGTTACAGGGAGAATAATCAGCCCCAGCATTTT. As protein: CASSYRENNQPQHF.